The subject of this entry is one T cell receptor beta chain. This record belongs to a study of blood T cell repertoires in COVID-19. Looking at the study overall: Samples of COVID-19 (acute and convalescent) were obtained from the United States, Italy and Spain. In each case, the material was cDNA or gDNA derived from T cells, B-cell-depleted T cells, or PBMCs.

There are 13 residues in the CDR3. V gave up 5 bases and J gave up 9 bases, with 11 bases separating them. The germline CDR1 and CDR2 sequences are SGHTA and FQGNSA. Original processing notes: For nucleated cells, counts were estimated from reference gene primer amplification. Generated by immunoSEQ multiplex PCR, the TCRdb table keeps only in-frame clones and is missing some. V and J calls and clone size are those listed in that table; D and trimming were worked out from the DNA. The table has about 59,000 clones, 91% seen once. The receptor comes from a human donor in a cohort sampled during active COVID-19. Sequenced sample: peripheral blood. V is TRBV7-2 and J is TRBJ1-6, with D unclear. This CDR3 reads CASSPRGGSPLHF. In nucleotides, the CDR3 is TGTGCCAGCAGCCCGCGGGGAGGTTCACCCCTCCACTTT. Filled out from reference TRBV7-2 and TRBJ1-6, the complete variable domain reads GAGVSQSPSNKVTEKGKDVELRCDPISGHTALYWYRQSLGQGLEFLIYFQGNSAPDKSGLPSDRFSAERTGGSVSTLTIQRTQQEDSAVYLCASSPRGGSPLHFGNGTRLTVT.